These 18 T cell receptor beta chains were sequenced from one sample in a study of response to subunit inactivated influenza vaccine. TCRdb re-called the RT-PCR reads through MiXCR, storing one row per CDR3 protein. The data contain around 580,000 distinct CDR3 sequences, about an eighth of them singletons. The sample consisted of PBMCs from blood, taken on the day of vaccination. The origin of the receptors is a man between 45 and 60 years old who received an inactivated influenza vaccine.

V gene TRBV5-1 combines with J gene TRBJ2-1, with TRBD2 identical over 7 bases. CDR1 and CDR2 (germline): SGHRS, YFSETQ. Trimming cost V 6 bases and J 7 bases; bases outside gene matches: 13. The CDR3 covers 15 residues. The DNA of the CDR3 is TGCGCCAGCAACCCACTGGGGGGGGGAGCGAATGAGCAGTTCTTC. Amino acids: CASNPLGGGANEQFF.

Turning to this clonotype: Sequence at one end of the junction differs from germline and may be a read error. The chain joins TRBV7-2 to TRBJ2-2, with D unclear. This CDR3 is 14 amino acids long. Germline values: CDR1 SGHTA, CDR2 FQGNSA. The CDR3 spells CASCLEGSNGELFF. CDR3 bases: TGTGCCAGCTGCTTAGAAGGTTCAAACGGGGAGCTGTTTTTT.

V gene TRBV11-2 combines with J gene TRBJ1-3; tentative D call: TRBD1 (6 bases). Per germline, CDR1 SGHAT and CDR2 FQNNGV. The CDR3 extends over 19 amino acids. V was cut by 2 bases and J by 0 bases, with 20 bases left in between. In nucleotides, the CDR3 is TGTGCCAGCAGCTTACCAGCAATAGGACAGTTCTACTCTGGAAACACCATATATTTT. It is translated as CASSLPAIGQFYSGNTIYF.

The J gene is TRBJ1-1, the V gene TRBV6-5; perhaps TRBD1 as D (6 bases). V was pared by 0 bases and J by 0 bases, with 17 bases between. The CDR3 extends over 18 amino acids. Looked up from germline, CDR1 is MNHEY and CDR2 is SVGAGI. The CDR3, as DNA: TGTGCCAGCAGTTACTCGATGATGTTCAGGACAGTGAACACTGAAGCTTTCTTT. Translation: CASSYSMMFRTVNTEAFF.

The gene calls are TRBV12-3 or TRBV12-4 and TRBJ1-3; D uncertain. Trimming left V 2 bases short and J 0 bases short, with 8 bases between. The CDR3 is 15 amino acids. CDR3 amino acids: CASSLRGRSGNTIYF. The CDR3 nucleotides are TGTGCCAGCAGTTTACGCGGACGCTCTGGAAACACCATATATTTT.

This clonotype was seen ten or more times. The chain carries TRBV18 and TRBJ1-2; 11 bases align to TRBD1. The CDR3 totals 16 residues. V trimming: 3 bases; J trimming: 3 bases; junction bases outside the gene matches: 6. Germline lookup yields CDR1 KGHSH and CDR2 LQKENI. The CDR3 spells CASSPRRGQGDYGYTF. The CDR3 DNA is TGTGCCAGCTCACCTAGACGGGGACAGGGGGACTATGGCTACACCTTC.

This rearrangement joins TRBV4-2 to TRBJ2-7, with TRBD2 matching over 8 bases. V was clipped by 2 bases and J by 0 bases; unmatched bases: 3. Germline CDR1 LGHNA, CDR2 YNFKEQ. The CDR3 totals 15 residues. CDR3 residues: CASSQTGGYSYEQYF. CDR3 DNA: TGTGCCAGCAGCCAAACGGGAGGGTACTCCTACGAGCAGTACTTC.

Only a few counts were recorded for this clonotype. The chain has TRBV3-1 and TRBJ2-1, with TRBD1 as a possible D gene (6 bases). The V end was cut by 3 bases, the J end by 8 bases, with 11 bases between. Germline-derived CDR1 and CDR2 are LGHDT and YNNKEL (reference sequence). The CDR3 extends over 13 amino acids. The CDR3 DNA reads as TGTGCCAGCAGCCACCAGGGGATTGATGAGCAGTTCTTC. Encoded protein: CASSHQGIDEQFF.

This clonotype was observed a handful of times. The V and J genes are TRBV11-2 and TRBJ2-6, with a weak D call TRBD2 (6 bases). With 1 base removed from V and 0 bases from J, the gap between germline ends came to 7 bases. This CDR3 is built from 16 residues. Germline V gene lookup returns CDR1 SGHAT and CDR2 FQNNGV. DNA of the CDR3: TGTGCCAGCAGCTTAGCCGGGGGCTCTGGGGCCAACGTCCTGACTTTC. It is translated as CASSLAGGSGANVLTF.

This clonotype was detected many times. The gene calls are TRBV4-3 and TRBJ1-2; D is unclear. This CDR3 is 14 amino acids long. V lost 0 bases and J 4 bases, leaving 9 bases between the germline ends. Germline values: CDR1 LGHNA, CDR2 YSLEER. The CDR3 DNA reads TGCGCCAGCAGCCAAGAAGGCGTTGCCTATGGCTACACCTTC. This codes for CASSQEGVAYGYTF.

This clonotype was picked up a small number of times. The chain recombines TRBV5-1 with TRBJ2-2, with 12 bases aligning to TRBD2. The CDR3 extends over 18 amino acids. Per the germline V gene, CDR1 is SGHRS and CDR2 is YFSETQ. Trimming at V came to 0 bases and at J to 6 bases, leaving 9 bases not matched to a gene. CDR3 in amino acids: CASSLEPPGTSGSGELFF. CDR3 bases: TGCGCCAGCAGCTTGGAACCACCTGGGACTAGCGGGTCCGGGGAGCTGTTTTTT.

The table lists this clonotype with a few counts. This chain joins TRBV20-1 and TRBJ2-5; 10 positions match TRBD2. V shed 0 bases, J shed 1 base, and the junction held 5 bases outside the gene matches. Germline V gives CDR1 DFQATT, CDR2 SNEGSKA (reference sequence). The CDR3 spans 16 residues. CDR3 sequence: CSARDWASGSQETQYF. The CDR3 DNA reads TGCAGTGCTAGAGATTGGGCTAGCGGGAGCCAAGAGACCCAGTACTTC.

This clonotype appeared a few times. The rearrangement joins TRBV7-9 to TRBJ1-4; TRBD1 agrees at 9 bases. The length of the CDR3 is 16 residues. Germline lookup yields CDR1 SEHNR and CDR2 FQNEAQ (reference sequence). The ends lost 4 bases at V and 0 bases at J; junction bases unmatched: 3. The CDR3 DNA follows: TGTGCCAGCAGCTCCGACAGGGGGACAACTAATGAAAAACTGTTTTTT. It yields the protein CASSSDRGTTNEKLFF.

In this sample, this clonotype turned up a few times. The V call is TRBV12-3 or TRBV12-4, the J call TRBJ1-5; no definite D call. Between the trimmed V and J ends, which lost 5 bases and 3 bases, there was a span of 11 bases. The CDR3 has 14 residues. CDR3 loop: CASSPPTANQPQHF. The CDR3 nucleotides read TGTGCCAGCAGTCCACCCACGGCCAATCAGCCCCAGCATTTT.

This clonotype was seen a few times. The gene calls are TRBV11-3 and TRBJ2-1; perhaps TRBD1 as D (5 bases). The CDR3 sequence is 13 residues long. V lost 5 bases and J lost 3, with 8 bases in between. Germline loops: CDR1 SGHNT, CDR2 YENEEA. The CDR3 DNA reads as TGTGCCAGCAGCAAGGACAACTACAATGAGCAGTTCTTC. It codes for CASSKDNYNEQFF.

The sample holds a few counts of this clonotype. The gene calls are TRBV20-1 and TRBJ2-3, with 14 nucleotides matching TRBD2. CDR1 DFQATT and CDR2 SNEGSKA come from the germline V gene (reference sequence). The V gene end was trimmed by 3 bases and the J gene end by 3 bases; junction bases not matched to a gene: 8. This CDR3 has 17 residues. The CDR3 region has the DNA TGCAGTGCTAGTTCCGGGACTAGCGGGAGATGGACAGATACGCAGTATTTT. It yields the protein CSASSGTSGRWTDTQYF.

The table lists this clonotype with many counts. V gene TRBV7-2 combines with J gene TRBJ1-3; the D is unclear. Trimming pared 4 bases from V and 0 bases from J, leaving 10 bases between. There are 15 residues in the CDR3. The germline CDR1 and CDR2 sequences are SGHTA and FQGNSA. CDR3 DNA sequence: TGTGCCAGCAGCTCCCTCGCTGGCTCTGGAAACACCATATATTTT. It specifies CASSSLAGSGNTIYF.

This clonotype has more than one count but fewer than ten. The V and J genes are TRBV10-3 and TRBJ2-7; a weak D match, TRBD2 (5 bases). With 0 bases removed from V and 8 bases from J, the gap between germline ends came to 17 bases. The germline gives CDR1 ENHRY, CDR2 SYGVKD. CDR3 size: 15 residues. CDR3 loop: CAISESWQLGLKQYF. In DNA form, the CDR3 reads TGTGCCATCAGTGAGTCTTGGCAGCTTGGACTCAAGCAGTACTTC.